The clone carrying this TCR beta chain came up a few times. Its cognate antigen is unknown. This sample was taken from a study of radiation and T cells in renal cell carcinoma. General study results and limits: Without pretreatment biopsies, baseline tumor clonotype presence was undetermined.

Clones were read by immunoSEQ multiplex PCR, and TCRdb kept only the in-frame ones, dropping some. The table lists roughly 100,000 clones, about 86% of them singletons. The V and J ends lost 5 bases and 0 bases respectively, with 11 bases between them. The CDR3 length is 14 residues. Germline V lookup: CDR1 SEHNR, CDR2 FQNEAQ (reference sequence). Time point described: baseline pretreatment blood. The treatment was: 15 Gy SBRT to primary tumor, nephrectomy 4 weeks later. Radiation-treated patients gave blood at baseline, week 2 and week 4. The sequenced sample was blood, obtained from a patient whose treatment included radiotherapy and nephrectomy. The TCR was taken from a middle-aged man with renal cell carcinoma. The V and J genes are TRBV7-9 and TRBJ2-7; D remains unclear. In nucleotides, the CDR3 is TGTGCCAGCAGCCCAAGGTATTCCTCCTACGAGCAGTACTTC. Translation: CASSPRYSSYEQYF. Looking up the rest from reference TRBV7-9 and TRBJ2-7 gives the full variable domain: DTGVSQNPRHKITKRGQNVTFRCDPISEHNRLYWYRQTLGQGPEFLTYFQNEAQLEKSRLLSDRFSAERPKGSFSTLEIQRTEQGDSAMYLCASSPRYSSYEQYFGPGTRLTVT.